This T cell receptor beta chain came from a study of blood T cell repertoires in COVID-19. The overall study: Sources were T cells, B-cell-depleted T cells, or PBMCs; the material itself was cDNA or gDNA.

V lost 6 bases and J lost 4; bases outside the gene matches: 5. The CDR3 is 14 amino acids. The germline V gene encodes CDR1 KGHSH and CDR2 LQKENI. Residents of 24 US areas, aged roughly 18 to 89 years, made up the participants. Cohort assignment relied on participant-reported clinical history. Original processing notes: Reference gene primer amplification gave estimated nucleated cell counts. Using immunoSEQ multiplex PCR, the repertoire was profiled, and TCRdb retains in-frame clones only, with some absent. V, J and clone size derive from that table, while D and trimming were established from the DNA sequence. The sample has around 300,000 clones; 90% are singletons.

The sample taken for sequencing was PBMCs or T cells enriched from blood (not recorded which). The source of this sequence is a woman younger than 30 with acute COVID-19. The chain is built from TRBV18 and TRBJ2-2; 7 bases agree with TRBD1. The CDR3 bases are TGTGCCAGCTCCCCGACAGGGACCACCGGGGAGCTGTTTTTT. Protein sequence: CASSPTGTTGELFF. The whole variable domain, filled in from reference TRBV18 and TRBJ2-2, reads NAGVMQNPRHLVRRRGQEARLRCSPMKGHSHVYWYRQLPEEGLKFMVYLQKENIIDESGMPKERFSAEFPKEGPSILRIQQVVRGDSAAYFCASSPTGTTGELFFGEGSRLTVL.